The 18 T cell receptor beta chains below come from one sample, sequenced in a study of CD8 T cells in ankylosing spondylitis. TCRdb re-called the 5' RACE reads with MiXCR, one entry per CDR3 protein. The sample holds 350,000 or so distinct CDR3 sequences, 11% seen once. What was sequenced was blood, either unsorted or a sorted T cell fraction (not recorded which). These receptors all come from a female donor with ankylosing spondylitis or in good health (not recorded which).

This clonotype turned up a few times. The chain employs TRBV11-1 and TRBJ2-1; D not resolved. The CDR3 consists of 20 residues. Trimming left V 5 bases short and J 2 bases short, with 28 bases between. Looked up from germline, CDR1 is SGHAT and CDR2 is FQDESV (reference sequence). CDR3 in amino acids: CASSLRVNAINQRTYNEQFF. The CDR3 bases are TGTGCCAGCAGCCTCCGGGTCAACGCCATCAACCAAAGGACCTACAATGAGCAGTTCTTC.

This clonotype was detected many times. This rearrangement joins TRBV18 to TRBJ1-6; TRBD1 might be the D (5 bases). This CDR3 has 13 amino acids. Germline assignment: CDR1 KGHSH and CDR2 LQKENI. V was cut by 3 bases and J by 7 bases, with 7 bases left in between. CDR3 amino acids: CASSPDRNSPLHF. The CDR3 DNA sequence: TGTGCCAGCTCACCCGACAGAAATTCACCCCTCCACTTT.

This clonotype came up a few times. This chain links TRBV24-1 with TRBJ2-3; 10 bases are shared with TRBD2. The CDR3 is 15 amino acids. The J segment lost 7 bases and the V segment lost 5 bases, leaving 8 bases of the junction unmatched. The germline gives CDR1 KGHDR, CDR2 SFDVKD. The DNA for the CDR3 is TGTGCCACCAGTGGGCTAGCGGGAGAGAGGAATACGCAGTATTTT. It is translated as CATSGLAGERNTQYF.

This clonotype was detected ten times or more. The chain employs TRBV20-1 and TRBJ1-5, with D unclear. Germline CDR1 and CDR2: DFQATT and SNEGSKA (reference sequence). Deletions cut 0 bases from V and 4 bases from J, with 13 bases between. The CDR3 is made up of 15 amino acids. The CDR3 DNA reads TGCAGTGCTAGAGATCACAACATGGGGAATCAGCCCCAGCATTTT. It specifies CSARDHNMGNQPQHF.

This clonotype came up many times. The genes are TRBV5-1 and TRBJ2-3; D is uncertain. V was cut by 1 base and J by 0 bases, with 9 bases left in between. CDR1 SGHRS and CDR2 YFSETQ come from the germline V gene. The CDR3 length is 15 residues. Here the CDR3 DNA reads TGCGCCAGCAGCTTGAAAGACGTCAGCACAGATACGCAGTATTTT. Its translation is CASSLKDVSTDTQYF.

This clonotype was observed many times. The J gene is TRBJ2-7, the V gene TRBV10-3; no definite D call. The CDR3 is 13 amino acids. CDR1 and CDR2 (germline): ENHRY, SYGVKD. With 11 bases removed from V and 0 bases from J, the gap between germline ends came to 14 bases. The CDR3 DNA sequence: TGTGCCGTCCAGGAAGCCCCCTCCTACGAGCAGTACTTC. It yields the protein CAVQEAPSYEQYF.

This clonotype has ten or more counts. The chain employs TRBV15 and TRBJ2-6; D is perhaps TRBD2 (6 bases). Germline CDR1 is LNHNV and CDR2 is YYDKDF (reference sequence). The length of the CDR3 is 17 residues. V lost 1 base to trimming and J lost 0 bases, with 10 bases between them. The CDR3 reads CATSRGLGGSGANVLTF. The CDR3, as DNA: TGTGCCACCAGCAGAGGATTGGGGGGCTCTGGGGCCAACGTCCTGACTTTC. Drawing the rest from reference TRBV15 and TRBJ2-6, the complete variable domain is DAMVIQNPRYQVTQFGKPVTLSCSQTLNHNVMYWYQQKSSQAPKLLFHYYDKDFNNEADTPDNFQSRRPNTSFCFLDIRSPGLGDTAMYLCATSRGLGGSGANVLTFGAGSRLTVL.

The rearrangement uses TRBV20-1 and TRBJ2-3; 9 bases align to TRBD2. The germline V gene has CDR1 DFQATT and CDR2 SNEGSKA (reference sequence). The length of the CDR3 is 17 residues. V was clipped by 6 bases and J by 5 bases; unmatched bases: 18. CDR3 protein: CSAPRGAGGPLLDTQYF. As DNA, the CDR3 is TGCAGTGCCCCACGAGGGGCGGGGGGGCCTCTACTAGATACGCAGTATTTT.

This clonotype was found many times. The chain employs TRBV5-5 and TRBJ1-2; no definite D call. Germline V gives CDR1 SGHKS, CDR2 YYEKEE (reference sequence). The V and J ends lost 1 base and 1 base respectively, with 8 bases between them. The CDR3 consists of 14 residues. CDR3 DNA sequence: TGTGCCAGCAGCTTGACAGAGAGTAACTATGGCTACACCTTC. It is translated as CASSLTESNYGYTF.

J is TRBJ1-2 and V is TRBV4-1, with 8 bases that match TRBD1. Germline values: CDR1 MGHRA, CDR2 YSYEKL. The CDR3 spans 14 residues. The V and J ends lost 2 bases and 4 bases, in that order; junction bases with no gene match: 3. The CDR3 loop is CASSQSGTGYGYTF. CDR3 coding DNA: TGCGCCAGCAGCCAATCCGGGACAGGCTATGGCTACACCTTC.

In this sample, this clonotype turned up many times. The genes are TRBV12-3 or TRBV12-4 and TRBJ1-1; D is ambiguous. This CDR3 is built from 11 residues. Trimming removed 3 bases from V and 7 bases from J, with 6 bases in between. Here the CDR3 DNA reads TGTGCCAGCAGTTTTCTGGGTGAAGCTTTCTTT. Its protein is CASSFLGEAFF.

This clonotype was recorded once. A far larger clone is just one base off, so this is likely a read error. The J gene is TRBJ2-4, the V gene TRBV27; unclear D gene. Germline values: CDR1 MNHEY, CDR2 SMNVEV (reference sequence). This CDR3 has 13 amino acids. CDR3 nucleotides: TGTGCCAGCAGTTTGGGGTCCAAAAACACTCAGTACTTC. Residues: CASSLGSKNTQYF.

This clonotype was counted at least ten times. The chain uses TRBV5-4 and TRBJ2-5; D is unresolved. Between the trimmed V and J ends, which lost 2 bases and 3 bases, there was a span of 5 bases. Germline V gene data show CDR1 as SGHNT and CDR2 as YYREEE (reference sequence). CDR3 length: 12 amino acids. In DNA form, the CDR3 reads TGTGCCAGCAGCTTACCAAAAGAGACCCAGTACTTC. Its protein is CASSLPKETQYF.

This clonotype was counted many times. The chain has TRBV20-1 and TRBJ1-1; D not certain. There are 13 residues in the CDR3. V dropped 6 bases and J dropped 5 bases, with 16 bases sitting between them. Germline assignment: CDR1 DFQATT and CDR2 SNEGSKA (reference sequence). The CDR3 DNA reads TGCAGTGCAATGATGACCGGCTTTACTGAAGCTTTCTTT. Its protein product is CSAMMTGFTEAFF.

In its sample, this clonotype was seen many times. The CDR3 DNA is TGTGCCATCAGCTCCGGGACAGGAAGTGAGGAGCAGTACTTC. Protein product: CAISSGTGSEEQYF. V is TRBV10-3 and J is TRBJ2-7, with 8 positions matching TRBD1. The CDR3 sequence is 14 residues long. The J segment lost 7 bases and the V segment lost 6 bases, leaving 11 bases of the junction unmatched. Germline assignment: CDR1 ENHRY and CDR2 SYGVKD.

This clonotype was detected ten times or more. The genes are TRBV3-1 and TRBJ2-1; 8 bases line up with TRBD2. The CDR3 is 15 residues long. Germline lookup yields CDR1 LGHDT and CDR2 YNNKEL (reference sequence). V was clipped by 0 bases and J by 6 bases; unmatched bases: 4. The CDR3 DNA reads TGTGCCAGCAGCCAAGAGTTCCTAGCGGGCAATGAGCAGTTCTTC. It is translated as CASSQEFLAGNEQFF.

This clonotype was observed a handful of times. The chain has TRBV5-1 and TRBJ2-2, with a tentative D call TRBD2 (6 bases). Germline lookup yields CDR1 SGHRS and CDR2 YFSETQ. Trimming removed 4 bases at V and 3 bases at J, with 10 bases between. This CDR3 spans 14 amino acids. CDR3: CASSVSGDTGELFF. DNA for the CDR3: TGCGCCAGCAGCGTTAGCGGAGACACCGGGGAGCTGTTTTTT.

The gene calls are TRBV10-3 and TRBJ1-2; TRBD1 matches 8 bases. Germline CDR1 ENHRY, CDR2 SYGVKD. The CDR3 covers 13 residues. The V and J ends lost 8 bases and 4 bases, in that order; junction bases with no gene match: 6. The CDR3 coding sequence is TGTGCCATCGAACAGGGGGTTGGCTATGGCTACACCTTC. It encodes CAIEQGVGYGYTF.